The clone carrying this TCR beta chain turned up a few times. The CDR3 totals 12 residues. Trimming left V 8 bases short and J 3 bases short, with 10 bases between. Germline-derived CDR1 and CDR2 are MNHEY and SMNVEV (reference sequence). 5'RACE with 10-nucleotide random UMIs produced the cDNA. TCRdb re-called the 5' RACE reads through MiXCR, storing one row per CDR3 protein. The sample consists of 30,000 to 40,000 distinct CDR3 sequences, 3% to 4% of them appearing once. This sample stems from a study of neurological immune-mediated disorders. The genes are TRBV27 and TRBJ2-5; maybe TRBD2 (5 bases). This TCR came from a man aged 25-40 years with multiple sclerosis. What was sequenced was PBMCs. The CDR3 sequence is CASGGRKETQYF. In DNA form, the CDR3 reads TGTGCCAGCGGAGGACGGAAAGAGACCCAGTACTTC.